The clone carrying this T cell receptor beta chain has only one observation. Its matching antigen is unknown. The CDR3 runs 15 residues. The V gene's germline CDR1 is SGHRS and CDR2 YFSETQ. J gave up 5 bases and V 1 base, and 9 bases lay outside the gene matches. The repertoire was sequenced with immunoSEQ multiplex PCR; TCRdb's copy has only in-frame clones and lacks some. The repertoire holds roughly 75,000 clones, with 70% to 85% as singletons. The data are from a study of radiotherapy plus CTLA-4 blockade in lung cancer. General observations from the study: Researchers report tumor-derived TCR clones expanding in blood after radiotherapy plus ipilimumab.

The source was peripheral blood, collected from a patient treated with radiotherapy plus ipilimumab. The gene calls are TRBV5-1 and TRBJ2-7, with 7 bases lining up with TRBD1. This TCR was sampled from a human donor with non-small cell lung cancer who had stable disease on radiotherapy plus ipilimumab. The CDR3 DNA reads TGCGCCAGCAGCTTGTCGGCACAGGGGTACAACGAGCAGTACTTC. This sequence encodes CASSLSAQGYNEQYF.